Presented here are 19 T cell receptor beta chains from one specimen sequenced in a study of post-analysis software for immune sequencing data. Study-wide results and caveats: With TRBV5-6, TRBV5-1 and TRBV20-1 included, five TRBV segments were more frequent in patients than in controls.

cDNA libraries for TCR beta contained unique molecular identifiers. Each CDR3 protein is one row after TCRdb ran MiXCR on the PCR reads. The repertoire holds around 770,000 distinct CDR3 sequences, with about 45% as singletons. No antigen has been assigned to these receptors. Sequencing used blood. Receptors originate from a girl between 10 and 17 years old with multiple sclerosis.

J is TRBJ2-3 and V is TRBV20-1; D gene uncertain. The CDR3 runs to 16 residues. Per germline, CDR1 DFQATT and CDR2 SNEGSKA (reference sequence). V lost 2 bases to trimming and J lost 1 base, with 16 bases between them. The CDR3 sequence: CSARPRRSVRTDTQYF. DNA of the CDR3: TGCAGTGCTAGACCCCGAAGAAGCGTCCGCACAGATACGCAGTATTTT.

DNA of the CDR3: TGTGCCAGCAGCCCGAGGGGATCGAACCCCTACAATGAGCAGTTCTTC. It translates to CASSPRGSNPYNEQFF. This chain connects TRBV7-6 to TRBJ2-1; D is possibly TRBD1 or TRBD2 (5 bases each). From germline, CDR1 is SGHVS and CDR2 FNYEAQ. V was pared by 5 bases and J by 2 bases, with 16 bases between. The CDR3 length is 16 residues.

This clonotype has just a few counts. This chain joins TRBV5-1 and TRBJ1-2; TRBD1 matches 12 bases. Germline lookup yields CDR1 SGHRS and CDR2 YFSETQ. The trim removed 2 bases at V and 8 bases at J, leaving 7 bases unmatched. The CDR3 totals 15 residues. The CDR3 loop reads CASSFGDRGQDGYTF. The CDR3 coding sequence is TGCGCCAGCAGCTTCGGGGACAGGGGGCAGGACGGCTACACCTTC.

CDR3 loop: CASSLGPRINEKLFF. The CDR3, as DNA: TGTGCCAGCAGCTTAGGTCCCAGAATTAATGAAAAACTGTTTTTT. The rearrangement links TRBV7-9 to TRBJ1-4, with unresolved D. V was clipped by 1 base and J by 4 bases, with 10 bases between them. This CDR3 has 15 amino acids. Germline V gives CDR1 SEHNR, CDR2 FQNEAQ (reference sequence).

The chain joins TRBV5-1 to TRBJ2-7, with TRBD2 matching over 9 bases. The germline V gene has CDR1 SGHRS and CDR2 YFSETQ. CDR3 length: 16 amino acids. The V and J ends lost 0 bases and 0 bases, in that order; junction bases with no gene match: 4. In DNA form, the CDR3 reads TGCGCCAGCAGCTTGGCCCTAGCGGGAAGCTCCTACGAGCAGTACTTC. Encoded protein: CASSLALAGSSYEQYF.

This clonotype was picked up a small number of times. The CDR3 nucleotides read TGTGCCAGTAGTATAGTAGGTATCGGGCTAGCGGGCCTTAGCTCCTACAATGAGCAGTTCTTC. Translation: CASSIVGIGLAGLSSYNEQFF. The genes are TRBV19 and TRBJ2-1, with 8 bases fitting TRBD2. The junction had 17 bases not matched to a gene; V was cut back by 1 base and J by 0 bases. Germline values: CDR1 LNHDA, CDR2 SQIVND (reference sequence). The CDR3 is 21 residues long.

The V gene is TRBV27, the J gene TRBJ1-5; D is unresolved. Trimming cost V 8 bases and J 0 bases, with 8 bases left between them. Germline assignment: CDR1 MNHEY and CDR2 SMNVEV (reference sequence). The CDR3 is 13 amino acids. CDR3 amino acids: CASGFYSNQPQHF. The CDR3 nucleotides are TGTGCCAGCGGGTTTTATAGCAATCAGCCCCAGCATTTT.

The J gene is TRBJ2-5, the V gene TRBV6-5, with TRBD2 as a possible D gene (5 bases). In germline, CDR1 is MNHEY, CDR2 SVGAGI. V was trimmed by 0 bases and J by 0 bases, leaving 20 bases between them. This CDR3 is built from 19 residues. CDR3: CASSYSLRPSEAHQETQYF. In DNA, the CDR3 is TGTGCCAGCAGTTACTCGTTACGCCCCTCGGAGGCCCACCAAGAGACCCAGTACTTC.

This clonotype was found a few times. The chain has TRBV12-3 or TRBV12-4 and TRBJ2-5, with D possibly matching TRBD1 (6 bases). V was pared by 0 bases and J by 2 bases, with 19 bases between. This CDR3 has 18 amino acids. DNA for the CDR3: TGTGCCAGCAGTTTAGCGGTCGGACAGCGGACACCACAAGAGACCCAGTACTTC. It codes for CASSLAVGQRTPQETQYF.

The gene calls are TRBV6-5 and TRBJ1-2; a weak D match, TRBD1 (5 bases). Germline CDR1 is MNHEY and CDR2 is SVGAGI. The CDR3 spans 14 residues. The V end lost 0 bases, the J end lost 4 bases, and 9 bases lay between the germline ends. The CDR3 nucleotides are TGTGCCAGCAGTTACTCGGGGCTGGCCTATGGCTACACCTTC. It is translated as CASSYSGLAYGYTF.

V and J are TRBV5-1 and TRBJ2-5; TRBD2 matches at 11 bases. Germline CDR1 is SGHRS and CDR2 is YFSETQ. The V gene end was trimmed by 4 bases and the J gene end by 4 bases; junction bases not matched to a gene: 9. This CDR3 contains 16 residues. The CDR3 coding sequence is TGCGCCAGCAGCCCCTCCCATGGACTAGCGGGAGAGACCCAGTACTTC. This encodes CASSPSHGLAGETQYF.

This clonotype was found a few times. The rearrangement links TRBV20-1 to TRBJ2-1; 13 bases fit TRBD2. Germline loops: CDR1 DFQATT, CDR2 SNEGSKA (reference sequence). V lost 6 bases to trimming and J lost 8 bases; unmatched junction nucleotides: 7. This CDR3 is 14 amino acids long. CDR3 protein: CSARTSGSMYEQFF. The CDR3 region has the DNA TGCAGTGCCAGGACTAGCGGGAGCATGTATGAGCAGTTCTTC.

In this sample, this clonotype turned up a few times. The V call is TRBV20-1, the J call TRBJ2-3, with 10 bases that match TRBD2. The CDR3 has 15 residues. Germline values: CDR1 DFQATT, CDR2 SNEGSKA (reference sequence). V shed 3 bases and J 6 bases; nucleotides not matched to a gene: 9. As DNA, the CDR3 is TGCAGTGCTAGTCCTGGTAGCGGGAGGCCCGATACGCAGTATTTT. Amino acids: CSASPGSGRPDTQYF.

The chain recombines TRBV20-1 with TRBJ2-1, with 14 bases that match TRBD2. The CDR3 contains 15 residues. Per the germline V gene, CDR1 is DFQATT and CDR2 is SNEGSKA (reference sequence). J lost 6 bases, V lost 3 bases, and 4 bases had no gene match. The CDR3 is CSARPGTSGGNEQFF. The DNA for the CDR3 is TGCAGTGCTAGGCCCGGGACTAGCGGGGGCAATGAGCAGTTCTTC.

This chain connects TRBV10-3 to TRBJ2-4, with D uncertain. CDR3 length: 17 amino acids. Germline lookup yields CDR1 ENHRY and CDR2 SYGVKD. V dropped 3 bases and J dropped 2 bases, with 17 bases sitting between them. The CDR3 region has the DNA TGTGCCATCAGTGACCCCGGGCCAACTAAGCCCAAAAACATTCAGTACTTC. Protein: CAISDPGPTKPKNIQYF.

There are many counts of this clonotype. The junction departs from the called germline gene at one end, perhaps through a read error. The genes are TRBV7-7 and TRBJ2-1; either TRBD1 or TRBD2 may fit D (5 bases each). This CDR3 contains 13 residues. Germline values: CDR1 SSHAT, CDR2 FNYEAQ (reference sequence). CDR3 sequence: CASSRDLYNEQFF. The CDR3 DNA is TGTGCTAGCAGCCGGGACCTTTACAATGAGCAGTTCTTC.

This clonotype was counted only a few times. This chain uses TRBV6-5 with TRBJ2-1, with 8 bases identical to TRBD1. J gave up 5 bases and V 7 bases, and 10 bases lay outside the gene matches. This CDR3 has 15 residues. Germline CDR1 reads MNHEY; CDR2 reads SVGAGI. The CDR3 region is CASKGPGQGDNEQFF. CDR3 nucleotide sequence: TGTGCCAGCAAGGGACCAGGACAGGGTGACAATGAGCAGTTCTTC.

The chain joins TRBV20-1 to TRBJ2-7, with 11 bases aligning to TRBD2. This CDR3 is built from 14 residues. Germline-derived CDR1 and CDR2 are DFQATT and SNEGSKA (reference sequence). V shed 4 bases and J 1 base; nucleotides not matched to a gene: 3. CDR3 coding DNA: TGCAGTGCTATGGGACTAGCGGATTCCTACGAGCAGTACTTC. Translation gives CSAMGLADSYEQYF.

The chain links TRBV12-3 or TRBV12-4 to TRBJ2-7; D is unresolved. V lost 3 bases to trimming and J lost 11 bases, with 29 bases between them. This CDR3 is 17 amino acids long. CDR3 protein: CASSLSPGRPSYELKYF. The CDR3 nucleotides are TGTGCCAGCAGTTTGAGTCCCGGACGCCCCTCCTACGAGCTCAAGTACTTC.